This TCR beta chain was captured in a study of beta chain features in type 1 diabetes (dated by TCRdb to the late 2010s). For the wider study: Patients and healthy donors did not differ in mean age, gender distribution, total cell number or subset yield. In the study, TCRB repertoires of sorted circulating CD4+ T cell subsets from recently diagnosed type 1 diabetes patients were compared with those of matched healthy donors. Naive and central memory subsets were obtained from all 30 or so donors, but regulatory and stem cell-like memory subsets were isolated from only 8 patients and roughly eight healthy donors. A total of some 110 million sorted cells were examined across all samples, and the number of cells per subset was strongly correlated with RNA yield.

Each donor gave one peripheral blood draw, roughly 120 mL on average, collected into heparinised tubes. A BD FACSAria II was used to sort naive, central memory, regulatory and stem cell-like memory CD4+ T cells with a panel that included CD45RO, CCR7, CD25, CD127, CD95 and CD27. Every sorted population had a purity above 98%. PBMCs were isolated immediately by Lymphoprep density gradient centrifugation and stained directly without culture. To minimize batch effects, samples were stained and sorted in pairs, one healthy donor with one patient per experiment. V was cut back by 0 bases and J by 0 bases, leaving a gap of 3 bases between them. Counted from cysteine to phenylalanine, this CDR3 has 14 amino acids. The retained sequence is limited to the CDR3, 42 bases, with the frame set at the first base. CDR1 and CDR2, looked up from the germline V gene (reference sequence), are LNHNV and YYDKDF. As regards this clone: The clone's antigen remains unknown. Nothing much larger sits one base from this clone, and base qualities are not available.

Study-level results and caveats: Because cDNA was sequenced instead of genomic DNA, highly expressing activated cells could be over-represented, though the groups showed no difference in activation or CD3 levels. Naive, central memory and regulatory TCRB repertoires appeared to be more similar among patients than among healthy donors. A moderate but significant shortening of TCRB CDR3 length was observed in type 1 diabetes patients in all four CD4+ subsets. Because small numbers of individuals were included in the HLA sub-analyses, any influence of HLA type on TCRB rearrangement was left unresolved. Patients with type 1 diabetes made fewer insertions and deleted more nucleotides at VDJ recombination sites, implying thymic rearrangement abnormalities. Shorter templates might have been favored by PCR, but patient and control samples were amplified and corrected together, so both groups would have been affected equally by any skew.

The entire amount of isolated RNA was reverse transcribed using the High Capacity cDNA Reverse Transcription Kit, so the sequenced TCRB transcripts were expressed ones. Naive, central memory and regulatory T cell samples underwent deep immunoSEQ sequencing, averaging around 3.7 million total reads per sample. After sorted cells were lysed in RLT buffer, RNA was extracted with DNase-treated RNeasy Micro or Mini kits, with the choice depending on cell number. To prevent cross-contamination, every cell subset was processed on its own, while patient and healthy donor samples were processed together. Using the immunoSEQ multiplex PCR, TCRB sequences were amplified from cDNA into 87-bp fragments spanning the CDR3 region. Amplicons were sequenced on the Illumina HiSeq platform. In the paper's pipeline: PCR bias was computationally corrected using synthetic template baselines, reads within Hamming distance 2 were collapsed, and singletons that could not be merged were discarded. By aligning reads against IMGT, V, D and J genes, CDR3 length, and insertions or deletions at six rearrangement sites were assigned. Clonotype counts were normalized to sorted cell number within each subset before computing true diversity and Gini coefficients with the tcR R package. The overlap coefficient, calculated on TCRB nucleotide sequences, was used to measure repertoire sharing. Out-of-frame TCRB sequences from naive cells were analyzed as a proxy for the pre-selection repertoire. TCRdb carries this immuneACCESS record with in-frame sequences only. Its versions omit some clonotypes, under half of them owing to an unresolved V gene in the studies checked, with the rest unexplained. D and trimming come from the DNA, and the V and J calls and clone size come from that table. The sample table records around 240,000 clones; 16% of these occur just once. About 0.078% of the sample is taken by the ten largest.

The receptor's source is a man aged 25-45 years with type 1 diabetes. Here the chain combines TRBV15 and TRBJ2-1, with the D gene too uncertain to name. Sequences were obtained from naive CD4+ T cells from blood. The sample's cell subset or site label is to be understood as: true naive CD4+ T cells. The DNA sequence is TGTGCCACCAGCAGAGACCCCTCCTACAATGAGCAGTTCTTC. Translated, it reads CATSRDPSYNEQFF.